The 19 T cell receptor beta chains below all came from one sample that was sequenced in a study of T cells in Graves' hyperthyroidism and ophthalmopathy. RNA transcripts served as the template for amplifying TCR beta CDR3 regions. HTBI primers were used for first-round RT-PCR of the TCR CDR3. TCRdb redid the calling of the multiplex PCR reads with MiXCR, one entry per CDR3 protein. The profile shows roughly 380,000 distinct CDR3 sequences, about 19% of them singletons. Sequencing was carried out using blood. The receptor set was obtained from a young woman with Graves' hyperthyroidism.

This clonotype was seen ten or more times. At one boundary the junction diverges from the germline segment, which might be a read error. The chain has TRBV6-5 and TRBJ2-7, with D tentatively TRBD2 (6 bases). The CDR3 is 12 residues long. Germline CDR1 MNHEY, CDR2 SVGAGI. The CDR3 DNA is TGTGTCAGCAGTTACCCGGGGGACGAGCAGTACTTC. It translates to CVSSYPGDEQYF.

V and J are TRBV6-5 and TRBJ2-3, with D hard to call. Trimming pared 2 bases from V and 2 bases from J, leaving 8 bases between. The V gene's germline CDR1 is MNHEY and CDR2 SVGAGI. The CDR3 length is 14 residues. This chain's CDR3 is CASSYDTNTDTQYF. The CDR3 DNA follows: TGTGCCAGCAGTTACGATACAAACACAGATACGCAGTATTTT.

This clonotype was detected ten times or more. V gene TRBV4-1 combines with J gene TRBJ1-2, with D perhaps TRBD1 (6 bases). The V gene's germline CDR1 is MGHRA and CDR2 YSYEKL. Trimming cost V 1 base and J 6 bases, with 9 bases left between them. This CDR3 has 13 amino acids. CDR3 region: CASSQAQGDGYTF. The CDR3 region has the DNA TGCGCCAGCAGCCAAGCACAGGGAGATGGCTACACCTTC.

This clonotype was detected a few times. The chain uses TRBV24-1 and TRBJ2-3; D may be TRBD1 (6 bases). The CDR3 runs 15 residues. The V gene lost 1 base and the J gene lost 2 bases, with 9 bases spanning the gap. Germline V CDR1 and CDR2: KGHDR, SFDVKD. The CDR3 reads CATSDFRQDTDTQYF. In nucleotides, the CDR3 is TGTGCCACCAGTGATTTCCGACAGGACACAGATACGCAGTATTTT.

The table lists this clonotype with many counts. The chain joins TRBV10-3 to TRBJ2-7; D tentatively fits TRBD1 or TRBD2 (5 bases each). The V gene's germline CDR1 is ENHRY and CDR2 SYGVKD. CDR3 length equals 17 residues. Trimming removed 0 bases at V and 0 bases at J, with 15 bases between. The CDR3 DNA is TGTGCCATCAGTGAGTCGAAAGGGACCACAGGCTCCTACGAGCAGTACTTC. Translated: CAISESKGTTGSYEQYF.

The chain links TRBV18 to TRBJ1-1; no firm D call. V shed 3 bases and J shed 2 bases, with 10 bases lying between them. The CDR3 is 14 amino acids. The germline CDR1 and CDR2 sequences are KGHSH and LQKENI. CDR3 loop: CASSPRTDNTEAFF. The CDR3 DNA is TGTGCCAGCTCACCCAGGACCGACAACACTGAAGCTTTCTTT.

There are many counts of this clonotype. V and J are TRBV4-2 and TRBJ1-2; D gene unclear. The CDR3 sequence is 15 residues long. Germline assignment: CDR1 LGHNA and CDR2 YNFKEQ. The ends were cut back, 1 base at V and 0 bases at J, with 9 bases in the middle. CDR3 residues: CASSQVQTSNYGYTF. As DNA, the CDR3 is TGTGCCAGCAGCCAAGTTCAGACATCTAACTATGGCTACACCTTC.

This clonotype was observed many times. The V gene is TRBV4-1, the J gene TRBJ1-2, with D unresolved. This CDR3 has 14 amino acids. The V gene lost 4 bases and the J gene lost 0 bases, with 9 bases spanning the gap. CDR1 and CDR2 (germline): MGHRA, YSYEKL. The CDR3: CASSPDIANYGYTF. CDR3 coding DNA: TGCGCCAGCAGCCCAGACATAGCTAACTATGGCTACACCTTC.

This clonotype was recorded at least ten times. The CDR3: CASSLWDQETQYF. For the CDR3, the DNA is TGTGCCAGCAGTTTATGGGACCAAGAGACCCAGTACTTC. The chain couples TRBV27 to TRBJ2-5; unclear D gene. CDR3 length equals 13 residues. The germline V gene has CDR1 MNHEY and CDR2 SMNVEV (reference sequence). Trimming cost V 1 base and J 0 bases, with 3 bases left between them.

This clonotype was recorded many times. The J gene is TRBJ2-5, the V gene TRBV10-1, with 9 bases that match TRBD2. CDR1 is WNHNN and CDR2 is SYGVQD in the germline V gene (reference sequence). Unmatched junction bases numbered 10, after V lost 4 bases and J lost 4 bases. The CDR3 has 16 amino acids. The CDR3 bases are TGCGCCAGCAGTGGTTCACCTAGCGGGGTTAGAGAGACCCAGTACTTC. Translation: CASSGSPSGVRETQYF.

This clonotype was recorded many times. V usage is TRBV28 and J usage is TRBJ2-5, with 7 bases aligning to TRBD1. Germline lookup yields CDR1 MDHEN and CDR2 SYDVKM. The V segment lost 6 bases and the J segment 1 base; nucleotides outside the gene matches: 8. The CDR3 is 15 residues long. The CDR3 DNA is TGTGCCAGCAGCCGGCCGGGACAGATCCAAGAGACCCAGTACTTC. It yields the protein CASSRPGQIQETQYF.

This clonotype has a count of ten or more. CDR3: CASSPPLSAQRPDTQYF. As DNA, the CDR3 is TGTGCCAGCTCACCACCTCTCTCAGCACAGCGCCCAGATACGCAGTATTTT. The chain employs TRBV18 and TRBJ2-3, with unresolved D. Trimming pared 0 bases from V and 4 bases from J, leaving 17 bases between. The CDR3 runs to 17 residues. The germline gives CDR1 KGHSH, CDR2 LQKENI.

This clonotype showed up many times. This sequence joins TRBV5-1 and TRBJ2-7, with D perhaps matching TRBD1 (6 bases). Germline values: CDR1 SGHRS, CDR2 YFSETQ. The CDR3 covers 16 residues. The ends were cut back, 0 bases at V and 0 bases at J, with 13 bases in the middle. CDR3 DNA sequence: TGCGCCAGCAGCTTGGGGGTGAACAGGGTCTCCTACGAGCAGTACTTC. This codes for CASSLGVNRVSYEQYF.

This clonotype occurred many times. This chain links TRBV4-2 with TRBJ2-5; D is unresolved. The germline gives CDR1 LGHNA, CDR2 YNFKEQ. The CDR3 spans 14 residues. The V gene lost 3 bases and the J gene lost 2 bases, with 10 bases spanning the gap. CDR3 in amino acids: CASSQSGPQETQYF. In DNA form, the CDR3 reads TGTGCCAGCAGCCAGTCAGGACCACAAGAGACCCAGTACTTC.

This clonotype showed up just once. This rearrangement joins TRBV6-1 to TRBJ1-3, with 10 positions matching TRBD1. Trimming removed 6 bases from V and 3 bases from J; junction bases left unmatched: 5. The germline V gene has CDR1 MNHNS and CDR2 SASEGT. The CDR3 extends over 15 amino acids. The CDR3 bases are TGTGCCAGCAGAGACGGGACAGGGGATGGAAACACCATATATTTT. Its translation: CASRDGTGDGNTIYF.

The chain employs TRBV12-3 or TRBV12-4 and TRBJ2-7; no firm D call. The CDR3 runs 15 residues. Trimming took 1 base from V and 0 from J, leaving 10 bases between them. This CDR3 is CASSLGPTGSYEQYF. The CDR3 bases are TGTGCCAGCAGTTTAGGGCCCACCGGCTCCTACGAGCAGTACTTC.

Many counts were recorded for this clonotype. The CDR3 region has the DNA TGTGCCAGCAGCCCGGGCGGTCAGCCCCAGCATTTT. Protein product: CASSPGGQPQHF. The rearrangement uses TRBV3-1 and TRBJ1-5, with D unresolved. Per germline, CDR1 LGHDT and CDR2 YNNKEL (reference sequence). The CDR3 runs to 12 residues. V was trimmed by 4 bases and J by 6 bases, leaving 7 bases between them.

This clonotype was counted a single time. This rearrangement joins TRBV4-2 to TRBJ1-5; D unclear. Germline V lookup: CDR1 LGHNA, CDR2 YNFKEQ. This CDR3 comprises 14 residues. Trimming removed 4 bases from V and 5 bases from J, with 12 bases in between. This CDR3 reads CASSPSLSDQPQHF. CDR3 DNA: TGTGCCAGCAGCCCTAGCCTTTCGGATCAGCCCCAGCATTTT.

J is TRBJ1-1 and V is TRBV5-6; tentatively, D is TRBD1 (5 bases). The CDR3 totals 15 residues. From germline, CDR1 is SGHDT and CDR2 YYEEEE. The V end was cut by 3 bases, the J end by 1 base, with 13 bases between. The CDR3 loop is CASSWVGGSNTEAFF. The CDR3 nucleotides read TGTGCCAGCAGCTGGGTTGGGGGATCGAACACTGAAGCTTTCTTT.